This T cell receptor (beta chain) was captured in a study of PD-1 blockade in classical Hodgkin lymphoma. Only in-frame clones appear in the TCRdb table, and some are missing; sequencing was by immunoSEQ multiplex PCR. The repertoire holds tens of thousands of clones, with approximately 89% as singletons. A single count supports this clone. Every patient relapsed after autologous stem cell transplantation, and brentuximab vedotin exposure varied. In germline, CDR1 is SGDLS, CDR2 YYNGEE. There are 15 residues in the CDR3. Trimming at V came to 3 bases and at J to 8 bases, leaving 6 bases not matched to a gene.

The chain is built from TRBV9 and TRBJ2-1; TRBD2 matches at 12 bases. The input for sequencing was peripheral blood mononuclear cells (PBMCs), taken before the second cycle of nivolumab. The clonotype comes from a human donor with classical Hodgkin lymphoma. For the CDR3, the DNA is TGTGCCAGCAGCGCGACTAGCGGGAGTATCTATGAGCAGTTCTTC. Translation: CASSATSGSIYEQFF.